The T cell receptor (beta chain) described here comes from a study of CD8 T cells in ankylosing spondylitis. Points from the study as a whole: A number of the motif variants had already been described in reactive arthritis synovial fluid and blood. Ankylosing spondylitis blood appeared to be characterized by a TCR beta motif of about eight highly homologous variants. The clones that were linked to disease were reported to be significantly enriched in matched synovial fluid samples from ankylosing spondylitis patients. Disease-associated clones were CD8+ and fairly uncommon in peripheral blood.

A single record per CDR3 protein comes from TCRdb applying MiXCR to the 5' RACE reads. The sample has some 270,000 distinct CDR3 sequences, roughly 32% seen once. This clonotype turned up a few times. The antigen is not known. The CDR3 spans 13 residues. Unmatched junction bases numbered 5, after V lost 7 bases and J lost 6 bases. Germline loops: CDR1 MNHNS, CDR2 SASEGT. V is TRBV6-1 and J is TRBJ2-2, with TRBD2 identical over 7 bases. This receptor was obtained from a male donor with ankylosing spondylitis or in good health (not recorded which). Material: blood, either unsorted or a sorted T cell fraction (not recorded which). The CDR3 reads CASIGRYPGELFF. The CDR3 region has the DNA TGTGCCAGCATCGGGAGGTATCCCGGGGAGCTGTTTTTT.